This TCR beta chain came from a study of OX40 agonist ivuxolimab in advanced cancers. General notes on the study: The costimulatory receptor OX40 (CD134) was targeted by ivuxolimab, a fully human IgG2 agonistic monoclonal antibody. The point of sequencing TCRbeta in the periphery was to test whether ivuxolimab changed TCR sequence diversity and drove clonal T-cell expansion. Of the approximately 54 dose-escalation patients, hepatocellular carcinoma was present in around 20, melanoma in some 15, renal cell carcinoma in 9 and head and neck cancer in 9. Intravenous ivuxolimab was administered to patients every 2 weeks at six dose levels: 0.01, 0.1, 0.3, 1.5, 3 and 10 mg/kg. The paper reports the monotherapy dose-escalation portion (N ≈ 50 patients) of the phase I ivuxolimab trial. Partial responses were achieved by three dose-escalation patients, of whom one had hepatocellular carcinoma and two had cutaneous melanoma. In the dose-escalation cohort, 82.7% of patients were male, and the mean age was approximately 60 years, with a range of about 23 to 90. Patients were allowed to have had prior anti-PD-1, anti-PD-L1 or anti-CTLA-4 therapy, and roughly 40% of the dose-escalation patients had previously received checkpoint inhibitors.

Patients with a history of autoimmune disease or receiving systemic immunosuppression were excluded from the trial. Peripheral blood for TCR sequencing was collected from all dose cohorts at baseline, on cycle 4 day 1, and on cycle 7 day 1. Samples were obtained from an open-label, multicenter, first-in-human phase I dose-escalation trial of ivuxolimab. The trial enrolled adults with locally advanced or metastatic head and neck squamous cell, hepatocellular, melanoma or renal cell carcinoma. Before TCR sequencing, CD4+ T cells and CD8+ T cells from peripheral blood were sorted into separate populations. To sequence the TCRbeta CDR3 region, genomic DNA was isolated from the sorted cells. The immunoSEQ Assay was used for sequencing of TCRbeta CDR3 regions. This is the immuneACCESS table as TCRdb keeps it, with only in-frame sequences that have V and J called. A part of the clones is gone; compared with another copy, unresolved V genes explain less than half, and the rest is unexplained. The sample includes about 81,000 clones, with about 81% observed a single time. The ten biggest clones cover around 7% of the sample.

In its sample, this clone was seen a few times. Its recognized antigen is unknown. Qualities for individual bases were not recorded, and no much larger clone is one base off. Per the germline V gene, MNHNS is the CDR1 and SASEGT is the CDR2. From cysteine to phenylalanine, the CDR3 is 14 amino acids long. CDR3 DNA is the only sequence kept; it has 42 bases, read in frame from the first base. V is cut by 3 bases and J by 5 bases, and the space between the germline ends is 10 bases. Overall results and qualifications from the work: Low levels of normalized T-cell clonal expansion were also seen in some patients who did not respond. Antigen specificity was not determined for the clonally expanded peripheral T cells. In the 0.1-3.0 mg/kg groups, partial responders were among the patients with the lowest normalized peripheral clonal expansion, particularly in CD8+ T cells. At doses of 0.1 to 3.0 mg/kg, clonal expansion of both CD4+ and CD8+ blood T cells was observed from baseline to week 6. After ivuxolimab, CD8+ T cells had more expanded clones than CD4+ T cells on average.

The chain employs TRBV6-1 and TRBJ1-4; a weak D assignment points to TRBD1 (6 bases agree). The receptor was derived from an adult with an advanced solid tumor such as melanoma, head and neck, liver or kidney cancer. The sample was CD4+ or CD8+ T cells sorted from blood, taken in a trial of the OX40 agonist ivuxolimab. For the CDR3, the sequence is CASSEAGVNEKLFF. At the DNA level, the sequence is TGTGCCAGCAGTGAGGCAGGGGTAAATGAAAAACTGTTTTTT.